This TCR beta chain was obtained from a study of PD-L1 blockade in urothelial cancer (dated by TCRdb to 2016 to 2017). Concerning the study at large: Every patient began therapy in about 2014 and was given atezolizumab 1,200 mg intravenously every 3 weeks. About 90% of the 29 patients were identified as males with urothelial cancer of bladder origin, and a prior smoking history was reported by 18 of 29 patients. Patients had an ECOG performance status of 0 or 1 and had received between 0 and 3 prior chemotherapy regimens. Blood samples were analyzed at 3 weeks after treatment start (second dose) and at 6 weeks after treatment start. Blood samples gave median yields of around 150,000 T cells and approximately 80,000 unique TCRs, along with a median clonality of around 0.08. The study, an exploratory multi-omic analysis, examined somatic, immune and clinical correlates of response to PD-L1 blockade with atezolizumab in urothelial cancer. TCR sequencing covered pretreatment tumor samples and matched, serially collected peripheral blood taken before and after atezolizumab treatment. Progression-free survival longer than 6 months counted as durable clinical benefit, and TCR features were additionally tested against both progression-free and overall survival. In the same patients, pretreatment tumors underwent whole exome sequencing and RNA sequencing in addition to TCR sequencing. Durable clinical benefit was achieved by nine patients and was not achieved by 20 patients. Around 30 patients had pretreatment blood TCR-seq, some 24 had at least one posttreatment blood collection, and some 24 had tumor TCR-seq.

CDR1 and CDR2, per the germline V gene, are WSHSY and SAAADI. The germline V and J ends show losses of 5 bases and 2 bases respectively, and no gene match explains 6 bases of the junction. Its CDR3 holds 14 amino acids, cysteine through phenylalanine. Solely the CDR3 DNA is kept, with 42 bases framed from the first base. Paper-wide results and their limitations: Because the sample size was small (n ≈ 29) and many exploratory analyses were performed, the results are intended to be hypothesis-generating. Among patients with durable benefit, tumor-associated TCR clones showed greater expansion in peripheral blood 3 weeks after treatment started (n of about 20, p = 0.022). A pretreatment peripheral blood TCR clonality below the median was linked to improved progression-free and overall survival.

The meaning of the sample's time point label: peripheral blood 6 weeks after treatment start. A total of some 30 patients with locally advanced or metastatic urothelial carcinoma, treated at Memorial Sloan Kettering on a trial protocol, made up the cohort. Peripheral blood mononuclear cells were collected from each patient pretreatment and during treatment, giving between 1 and 8 total time points per patient. The Qiagen DNeasy Blood extraction kit was used to purify genomic DNA from total PBMCs and tumor samples. Collected pretreatment and during treatment, PBMCs were isolated and stored as previously described. Notes on this clone: It has no known antigen specificity. Base qualities are missing; no much larger clone stands one base away.

Synthetic TCR analog templates were spiked into each PCR so that absolute template abundance could be estimated from read counts. The immunoSEQ assay was used to amplify TCRbeta CDR3 regions from genomic DNA with bias-controlled V and J gene primers. Sequencing of rearranged TCRbeta segments was performed at approximately 20X coverage. The study's processing was this. Clustering was used to correct sequencing errors, and CDR3s were annotated against IMGT so that V, D and J genes could be assigned. Out-of-frame and stop-codon sequences were excluded, and only productive TCRbeta rearrangements were used in downstream analyses. To compute clonality, Shannon entropy was normalized by the log of the number of unique productive sequences and then subtracted from one. Fisher's exact test with Benjamini-Hochberg correction, at a threshold of adjusted p below 0.01, was used to find clones that differed between time points or between blood and tumor. The immuneACCESS repertoire file appears here via TCRdb, limited to in-frame rearrangements. These files lack a portion of the clones; in checked studies, under half of the deficit traces to unresolved V genes, and the cause of the others is not known. The V and J calls and clone size come from that table; D and trimming were worked out from the DNA. The sample table lists about 50,000 clones, about 85% of them with a count of one. The top ten constitute approximately 2% of the sample.

Sample: PBMCs, taken around atezolizumab (anti-PD-L1) treatment. The sequence came from a man aged 50 or older with urothelial cancer. The chain is assembled from TRBV10-2 and TRBJ2-7, and 7 junction bases match TRBD2. The CDR3 corresponds to CASSISGPAYEQYF. At the DNA level, the sequence is TGCGCCAGCAGTATTAGCGGGCCCGCCTACGAGCAGTACTTC.